The 2 T cell receptor beta chains below all came from one sample that was sequenced in a study of CD8 T cells in Susac syndrome. The RNA, about 0.5 to 1 ug, was put through reverse transcription using random hexamers. In TCRdb, the immunoSEQ multiplex PCR reads were re-called with MiXCR into one record per CDR3 protein. This table has 300,000 to 350,000 distinct CDR3 sequences, about 91% appearing once. Material for sequencing was CD4+ T cells from PBMCs. Receptors were obtained from a human donor with multiple sclerosis.

The chain carries TRBV12-3 or TRBV12-4 and TRBJ2-1, with D perhaps TRBD1 (5 bases). The CDR3 extends over 13 amino acids. V dropped 0 bases and J dropped 10 bases, with 10 bases sitting between them. CDR3 DNA sequence: TGTGCCAGCAGTTTAGCCACCAGGGCCGAGCAGTTCTTC. This translates into CASSLATRAEQFF.

The chain joins TRBV19 to TRBJ2-6; the match to TRBD2 covers 13 bases. The CDR3 is 17 amino acids. CDR1 and CDR2 from the germline V gene are LNHDA and SQIVND (reference sequence). V shed 9 bases, J shed 0 bases, and the junction held 5 bases outside the gene matches. The chain's CDR3 is CASAGLAGDSGANVLTF. CDR3 in DNA: TGTGCCAGCGCCGGACTAGCGGGAGACTCTGGGGCCAACGTCCTGACTTTC.